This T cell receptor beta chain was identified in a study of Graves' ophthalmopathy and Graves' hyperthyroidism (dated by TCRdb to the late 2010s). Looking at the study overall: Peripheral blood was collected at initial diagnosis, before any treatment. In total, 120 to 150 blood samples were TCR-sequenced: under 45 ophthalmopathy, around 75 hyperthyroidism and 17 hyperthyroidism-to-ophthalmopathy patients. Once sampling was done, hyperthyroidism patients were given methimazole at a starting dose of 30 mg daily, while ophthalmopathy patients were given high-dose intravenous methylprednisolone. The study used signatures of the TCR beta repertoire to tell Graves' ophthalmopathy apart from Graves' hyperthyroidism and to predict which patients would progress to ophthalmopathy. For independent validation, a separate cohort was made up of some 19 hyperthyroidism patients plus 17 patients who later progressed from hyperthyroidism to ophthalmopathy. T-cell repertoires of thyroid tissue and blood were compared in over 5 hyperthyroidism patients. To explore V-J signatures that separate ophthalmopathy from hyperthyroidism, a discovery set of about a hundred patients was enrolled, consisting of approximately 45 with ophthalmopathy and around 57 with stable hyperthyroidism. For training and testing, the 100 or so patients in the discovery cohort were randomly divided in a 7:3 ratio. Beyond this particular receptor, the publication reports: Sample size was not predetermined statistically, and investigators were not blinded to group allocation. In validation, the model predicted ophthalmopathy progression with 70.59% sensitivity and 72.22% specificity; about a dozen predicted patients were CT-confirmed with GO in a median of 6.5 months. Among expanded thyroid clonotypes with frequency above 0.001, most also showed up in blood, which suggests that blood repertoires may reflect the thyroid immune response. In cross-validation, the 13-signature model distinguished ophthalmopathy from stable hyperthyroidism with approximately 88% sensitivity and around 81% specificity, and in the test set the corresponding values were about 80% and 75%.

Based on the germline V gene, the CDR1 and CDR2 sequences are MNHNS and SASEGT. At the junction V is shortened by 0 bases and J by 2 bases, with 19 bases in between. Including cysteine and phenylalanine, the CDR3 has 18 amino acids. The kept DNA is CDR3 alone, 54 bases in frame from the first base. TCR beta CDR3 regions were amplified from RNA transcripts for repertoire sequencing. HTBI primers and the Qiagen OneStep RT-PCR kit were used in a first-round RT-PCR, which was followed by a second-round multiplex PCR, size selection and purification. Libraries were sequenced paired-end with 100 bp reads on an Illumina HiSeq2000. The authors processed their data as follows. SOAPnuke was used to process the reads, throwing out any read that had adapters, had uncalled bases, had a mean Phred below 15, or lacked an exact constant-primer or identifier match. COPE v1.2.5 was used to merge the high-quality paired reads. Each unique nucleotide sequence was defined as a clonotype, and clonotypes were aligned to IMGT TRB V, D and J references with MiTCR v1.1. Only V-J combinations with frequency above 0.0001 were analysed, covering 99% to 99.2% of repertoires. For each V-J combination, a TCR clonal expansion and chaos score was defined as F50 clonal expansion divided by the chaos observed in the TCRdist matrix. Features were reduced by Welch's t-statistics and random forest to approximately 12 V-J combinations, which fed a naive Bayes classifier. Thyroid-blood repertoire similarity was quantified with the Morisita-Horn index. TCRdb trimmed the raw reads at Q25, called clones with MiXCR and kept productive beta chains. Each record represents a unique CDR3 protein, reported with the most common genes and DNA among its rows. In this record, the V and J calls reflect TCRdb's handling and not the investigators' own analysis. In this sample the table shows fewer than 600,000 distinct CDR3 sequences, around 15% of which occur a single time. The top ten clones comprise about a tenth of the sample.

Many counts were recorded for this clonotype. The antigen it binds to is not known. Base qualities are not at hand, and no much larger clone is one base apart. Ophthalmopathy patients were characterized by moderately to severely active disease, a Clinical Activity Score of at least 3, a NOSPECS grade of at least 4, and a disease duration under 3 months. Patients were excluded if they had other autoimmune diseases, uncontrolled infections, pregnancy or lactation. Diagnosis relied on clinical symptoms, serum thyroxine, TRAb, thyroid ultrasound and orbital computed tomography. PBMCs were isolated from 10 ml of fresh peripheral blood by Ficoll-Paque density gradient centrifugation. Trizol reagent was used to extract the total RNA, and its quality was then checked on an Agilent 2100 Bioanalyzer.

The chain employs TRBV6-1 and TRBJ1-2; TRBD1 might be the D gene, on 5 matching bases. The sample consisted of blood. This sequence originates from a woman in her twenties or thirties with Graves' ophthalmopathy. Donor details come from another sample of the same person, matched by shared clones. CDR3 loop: CASSEASRRPKGNYGYTF. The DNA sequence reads TGTGCCAGCAGTGAAGCATCCCGCAGGCCCAAGGGGAACTATGGCTACACCTTC.